One and the same sample provided the 10 T cell receptor beta chains below, sequenced in a study of beta chain features in type 1 diabetes. General observations from the study: A moderate, significant TCRB CDR3 shortening appeared in type 1 diabetes across four CD4+ subsets.

These receptors have no known antigen. Every bit of the isolated RNA underwent reverse transcription, so sequencing read expressed TCRB transcripts. Profiled with immunoSEQ multiplex PCR; TCRdb holds only in-frame clones, not every one. The sample contains around 690,000 clones, under 15% of which appear only once. The sequenced material came from naive CD4+ T cells from blood. The receptors were gathered from a man younger than 40 with type 1 diabetes.

The table lists this clone with a few counts. The sample contains more than one DNA sequence encoding this CDR3. The rearrangement joins TRBV9 to TRBJ1-6; TRBD1 agrees at 7 bases. Germline trimming cut 0 bases from V and 9 bases from J; bases unmatched to any gene: 3. This CDR3 contains 14 residues. Germline loops: CDR1 SGDLS, CDR2 YYNGEE. The CDR3 sequence is CASSVGQGSSPLHF. The CDR3 region has the DNA TGTGCCAGCAGCGTAGGACAGGGAAGTTCACCCCTCCACTTT.

This clone was detected a few times. The V call is TRBV7-2, the J call TRBJ2-3; perhaps TRBD1 as D (6 bases). The CDR3 length is 13 residues. Deletions cut 8 bases from V and 0 bases from J, with 9 bases between. CDR1 is SGHTA and CDR2 is FQGNSA in the germline V gene. CDR3 DNA: TGTGCCAGCCGACAGGTGAGCACAGATACGCAGTATTTT. Translated, it gives CASRQVSTDTQYF.

This clone was observed a few times. The J gene is TRBJ2-5, the V gene TRBV27, with TRBD2 matching over 10 bases. Germline assignment: CDR1 MNHEY and CDR2 SMNVEV (reference sequence). The CDR3 length is 15 residues. Trimming at V came to 6 bases and at J to 12 bases, leaving 16 bases not matched to a gene. The DNA for the CDR3 is TGTGCCAGCAGCCCCGTCCGCCCTAGCGGGGGCCACGAGTACTTC. It codes for CASSPVRPSGGHEYF.

In this sample, this clone turned up a few times. V gene TRBV5-1 combines with J gene TRBJ2-1, with 8 bases lining up with TRBD1. Germline CDR1 reads SGHRS; CDR2 reads YFSETQ. The CDR3 consists of 12 residues. The ends lost 7 bases at V and 16 bases at J; junction bases unmatched: 13. This CDR3 is CASREGRQGAFF. In DNA form, the CDR3 reads TGCGCCAGCCGCGAGGGGAGGCAGGGGGCATTCTTC. The full variable domain, completed using reference TRBV5-1 and TRBJ2-1, is KAGVTQTPRYLIKTRGQQVTLSCSPISGHRSVSWYQQTPGQGLQFLFEYFSETQRNKGNFPGRFSGRQFSNSRSEMNVSTLELGDSALYLCASREGRQGAFFGPGTRLTVL.

The CDR3 here is CASSPRTGAGETQYF. The CDR3 DNA reads TGTGCCAGCAGTCCCCGGACTGGGGCGGGAGAGACCCAGTACTTC. The V and J genes are TRBV27 and TRBJ2-5; possibly TRBD1 or TRBD2 for D (5 bases each). V lost 5 bases and J lost 4, with 17 bases in between. There are 15 residues in the CDR3. Germline V gives CDR1 MNHEY, CDR2 SMNVEV (reference sequence).

This clone was picked up a small number of times. V usage is TRBV19 and J usage is TRBJ2-1; possibly TRBD1 for D (5 bases). This CDR3 has 14 amino acids. CDR1 and CDR2 from the germline V gene are LNHDA and SQIVND (reference sequence). Trimming shortened V by 8 bases and J by 2 bases, and 13 bases separated the two germline ends. The CDR3 coding sequence is TGTGCCAGTCGCCGTCAGGGTGCCTACAATGAGCAGTTCTTC. Amino acids: CASRRQGAYNEQFF.

The chain links TRBV6-5 to TRBJ1-2; D might be TRBD1 (5 bases). Trimming pared 4 bases from V and 4 bases from J, leaving 13 bases between. The CDR3 has 14 amino acids. Germline V CDR1 and CDR2: MNHEY, SVGAGI. This chain's CDR3 is CASSWTPTIYGYTF. The DNA of the CDR3 is TGTGCCAGCAGTTGGACACCTACTATCTATGGCTACACCTTC.

The chain is built from TRBV5-4 and TRBJ1-1, with D hard to call. Trimming shortened V by 4 bases and J by 6 bases, and 16 bases separated the two germline ends. The germline CDR1 and CDR2 sequences are SGHNT and YYREEE (reference sequence). CDR3 size: 14 residues. The CDR3 sequence is CASSGWAGSSEAFF. The DNA of the CDR3 is TGTGCCAGCAGCGGGTGGGCAGGCAGTTCTGAAGCTTTCTTT.

This clone was seen only a few times. V gene TRBV7-2 combines with J gene TRBJ1-1; no reliable D call. Germline CDR1 reads SGHTA; CDR2 reads FQGNSA. The CDR3 contains 12 residues. V lost 0 bases to trimming and J lost 8 bases, with 7 bases between them. In nucleotides, the CDR3 is TGTGCCAGCAGCTTAGCGACCAGGGAAGCTTTCTTT. It specifies CASSLATREAFF.

The chain uses TRBV5-1 and TRBJ2-3; D might be TRBD2 (6 bases). The CDR3 runs to 13 residues. Deletions cut 2 bases from V and 4 bases from J, with 8 bases between. Germline V CDR1 and CDR2: SGHRS, YFSETQ. CDR3 coding DNA: TGCGCCAGCAGCTTCGGGGAGGCAGATACGCAGTATTTT. Translating it yields CASSFGEADTQYF.